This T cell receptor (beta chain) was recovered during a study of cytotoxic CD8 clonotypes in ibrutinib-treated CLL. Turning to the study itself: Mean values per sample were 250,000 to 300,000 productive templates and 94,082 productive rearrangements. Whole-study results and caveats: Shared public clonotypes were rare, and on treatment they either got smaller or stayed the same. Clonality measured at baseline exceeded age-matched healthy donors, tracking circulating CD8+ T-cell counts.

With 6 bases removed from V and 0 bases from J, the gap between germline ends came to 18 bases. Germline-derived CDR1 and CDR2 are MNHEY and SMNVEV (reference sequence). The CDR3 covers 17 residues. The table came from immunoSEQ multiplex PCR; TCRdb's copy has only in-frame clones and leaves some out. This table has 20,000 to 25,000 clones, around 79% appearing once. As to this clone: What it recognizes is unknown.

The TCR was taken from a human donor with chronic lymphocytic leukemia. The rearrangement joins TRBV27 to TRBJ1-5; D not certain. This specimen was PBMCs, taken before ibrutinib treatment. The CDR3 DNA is TGTGCCAGCAGACTCCGGTGGGCACCCTATAGCAATCAGCCCCAGCATTTT. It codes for CASRLRWAPYSNQPQHF.